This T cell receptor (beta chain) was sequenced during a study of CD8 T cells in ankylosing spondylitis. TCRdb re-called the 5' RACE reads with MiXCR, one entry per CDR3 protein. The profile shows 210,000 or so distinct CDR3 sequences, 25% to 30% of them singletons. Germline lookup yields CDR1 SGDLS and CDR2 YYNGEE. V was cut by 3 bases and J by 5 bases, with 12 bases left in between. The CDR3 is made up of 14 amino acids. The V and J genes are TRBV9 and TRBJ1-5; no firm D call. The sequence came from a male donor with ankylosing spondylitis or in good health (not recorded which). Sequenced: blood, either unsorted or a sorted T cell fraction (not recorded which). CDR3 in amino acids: CASSAEDADQPQHF. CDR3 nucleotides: TGTGCCAGCAGCGCCGAGGACGCCGATCAGCCCCAGCATTTT. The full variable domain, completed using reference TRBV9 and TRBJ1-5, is DSGVTQTPKHLITATGQRVTLRCSPRSGDLSVYWYQQSLDQGLQFLIQYYNGEERAKGNILERFSAQQFPDLHSELNLSSLELGDSALYFCASSAEDADQPQHFGDGTRLSIL.